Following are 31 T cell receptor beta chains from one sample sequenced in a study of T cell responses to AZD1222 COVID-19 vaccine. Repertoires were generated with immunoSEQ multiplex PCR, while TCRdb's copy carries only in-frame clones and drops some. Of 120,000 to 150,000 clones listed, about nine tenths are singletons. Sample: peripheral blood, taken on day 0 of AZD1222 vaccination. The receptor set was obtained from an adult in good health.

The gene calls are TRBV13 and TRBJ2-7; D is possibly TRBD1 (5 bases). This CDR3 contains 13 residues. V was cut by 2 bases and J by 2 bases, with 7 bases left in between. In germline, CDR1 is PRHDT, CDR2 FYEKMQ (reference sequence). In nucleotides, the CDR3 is TGTGCCAGCAGCTTACAGGGAACCTACGAGCAGTACTTC. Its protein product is CASSLQGTYEQYF.

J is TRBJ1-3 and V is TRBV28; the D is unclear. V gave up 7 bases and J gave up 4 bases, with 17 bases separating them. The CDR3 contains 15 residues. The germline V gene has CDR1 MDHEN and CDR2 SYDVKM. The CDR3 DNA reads TGTGCCAGCACCCCCGGCTGGGCGTCAGGAAACACCATATATTTT. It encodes CASTPGWASGNTIYF.

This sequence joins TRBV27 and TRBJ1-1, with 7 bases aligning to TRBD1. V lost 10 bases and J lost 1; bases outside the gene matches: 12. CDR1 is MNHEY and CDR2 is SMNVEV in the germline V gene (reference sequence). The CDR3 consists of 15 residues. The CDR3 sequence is CATLITGTANTEAFF. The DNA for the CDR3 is TGTGCCACTTTAATTACCGGGACAGCGAACACTGAAGCTTTCTTT.

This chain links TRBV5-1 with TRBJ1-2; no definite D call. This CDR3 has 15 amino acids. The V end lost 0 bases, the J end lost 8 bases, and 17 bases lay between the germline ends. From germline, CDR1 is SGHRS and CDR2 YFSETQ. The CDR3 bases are TGCGCCAGCAGCTTGGACCCCTCCGGGAGTGGGGGCTACACCTTC. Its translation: CASSLDPSGSGGYTF.

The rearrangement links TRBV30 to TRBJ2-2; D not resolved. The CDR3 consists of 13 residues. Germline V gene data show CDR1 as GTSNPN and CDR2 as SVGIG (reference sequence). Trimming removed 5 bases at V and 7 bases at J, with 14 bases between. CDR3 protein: CAWGSQSGGELFF. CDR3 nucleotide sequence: TGTGCCTGGGGTTCCCAGTCTGGCGGGGAGCTGTTTTTT.

CDR3 region: CASTGTSGFDEQFF. CDR3 DNA sequence: TGTGCCAGTACTGGGACTAGCGGGTTTGATGAGCAGTTCTTC. This rearrangement joins TRBV19 to TRBJ2-1, with 12 bases matching TRBD2. The germline V gene has CDR1 LNHDA and CDR2 SQIVND (reference sequence). The CDR3 extends over 14 amino acids. V gave up 7 bases and J gave up 8 bases; unmatched junction bases: 6. The full variable domain, in which reference TRBV19 and TRBJ2-1 provide the parts outside the CDR3, is DGGITQSPKYLFRKEGQNVTLSCEQNLNHDAMYWYRQDPGQGLRLIYYSQIVNDFQKGDIAEGYSVSREKKESFPLTVTSAQKNPTAFYLCASTGTSGFDEQFFGPGTRLTVL.

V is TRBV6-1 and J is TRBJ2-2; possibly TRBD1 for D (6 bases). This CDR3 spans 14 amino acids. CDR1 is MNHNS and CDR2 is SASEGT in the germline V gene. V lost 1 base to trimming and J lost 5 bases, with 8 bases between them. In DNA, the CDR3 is TGTGCCAGCAGTGAAGTGCAGGGGACCGGGGAGCTGTTTTTT. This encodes CASSEVQGTGELFF.

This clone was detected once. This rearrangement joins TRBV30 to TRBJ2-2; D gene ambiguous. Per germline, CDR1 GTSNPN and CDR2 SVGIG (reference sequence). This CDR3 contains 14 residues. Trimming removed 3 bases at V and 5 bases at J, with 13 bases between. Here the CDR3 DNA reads TGTGCCTGGAGCGGTTTAGGCACTACCGGGGAGCTGTTTTTT. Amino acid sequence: CAWSGLGTTGELFF.

The CDR3 loop is CASSEQNYGYTF. The CDR3, as DNA: TGCGCCAGCAGCGAGCAAAACTATGGCTACACCTTC. The gene calls are TRBV5-1 and TRBJ1-2; D gene unclear. From germline, CDR1 is SGHRS and CDR2 YFSETQ. This CDR3 comprises 12 residues. V was clipped by 4 bases and J by 2 bases, with 6 bases between them. Together with reference TRBV5-1 and TRBJ1-2, the CDR3 gives the full variable domain: KAGVTQTPRYLIKTRGQQVTLSCSPISGHRSVSWYQQTPGQGLQFLFEYFSETQRNKGNFPGRFSGRQFSNSRSEMNVSTLELGDSALYLCASSEQNYGYTFGSGTRLTVV.

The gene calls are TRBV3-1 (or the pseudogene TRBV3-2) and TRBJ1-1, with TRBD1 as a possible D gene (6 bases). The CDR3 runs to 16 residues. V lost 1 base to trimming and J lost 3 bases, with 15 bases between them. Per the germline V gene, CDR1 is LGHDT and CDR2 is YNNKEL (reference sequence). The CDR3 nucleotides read TGTGCCAGCAGCCAAGTCACGGGGGCAGTTGACACTGAAGCTTTCTTT. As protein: CASSQVTGAVDTEAFF.

The CDR3 loop reads CASSDGTGDEKLFF. CDR3 nucleotide sequence: TGCGCCAGCAGTGACGGGACAGGGGATGAAAAACTGTTTTTT. The chain has TRBV10-2 and TRBJ1-4; TRBD1 aligns across 10 bases. Germline CDR1 and CDR2: WSHSY and SAAADI. The CDR3 loop spans 14 amino acids. Trimming took 3 bases from V and 6 from J; bases not matched to a gene: 1.

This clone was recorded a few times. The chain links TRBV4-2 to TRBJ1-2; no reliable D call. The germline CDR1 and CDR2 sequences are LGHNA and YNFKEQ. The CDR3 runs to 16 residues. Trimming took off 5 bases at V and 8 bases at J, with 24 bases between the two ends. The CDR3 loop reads CASSSILDRGSYGYTF. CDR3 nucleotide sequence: TGTGCCAGCAGCTCAATTCTCGACCGGGGATCATACGGCTACACCTTC.

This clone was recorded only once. The DNA of the CDR3 is TGTGCCAGCAGCTCCGACTCGACAGGAATCACCTACGAGCAGTACTTC. Residues: CASSSDSTGITYEQYF. The rearrangement uses TRBV7-2 and TRBJ2-7; possibly TRBD1 for D (6 bases). This CDR3 contains 16 residues. CDR1 and CDR2 (germline): SGHTA, FQGNSA. Trimming pared 4 bases from V and 2 bases from J, leaving 18 bases between.

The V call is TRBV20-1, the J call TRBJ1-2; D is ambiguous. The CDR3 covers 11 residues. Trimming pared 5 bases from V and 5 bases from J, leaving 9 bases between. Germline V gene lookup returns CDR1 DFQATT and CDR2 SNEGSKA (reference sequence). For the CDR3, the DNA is TGCAGTGCTTCCGGTCTTTATGGCTACACCTTC. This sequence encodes CSASGLYGYTF.

The CDR3 nucleotides read TGTGCCAGCAGTGAAGCCGGGACAGGCTCCTACGAGCAGTACTTC. Translated: CASSEAGTGSYEQYF. The genes are TRBV6-1 and TRBJ2-7; TRBD1 agrees at 8 bases. Germline trimming cut 0 bases from V and 0 bases from J; bases unmatched to any gene: 1. In germline, CDR1 is MNHNS, CDR2 SASEGT. The CDR3 is 15 residues long.

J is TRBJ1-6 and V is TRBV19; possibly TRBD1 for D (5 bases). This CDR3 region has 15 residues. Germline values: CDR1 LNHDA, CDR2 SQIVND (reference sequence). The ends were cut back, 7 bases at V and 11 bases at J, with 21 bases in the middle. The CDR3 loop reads CASKEAWGRSAPLHF. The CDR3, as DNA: TGTGCCAGTAAGGAAGCATGGGGACGATCGGCACCCCTCCACTTT.

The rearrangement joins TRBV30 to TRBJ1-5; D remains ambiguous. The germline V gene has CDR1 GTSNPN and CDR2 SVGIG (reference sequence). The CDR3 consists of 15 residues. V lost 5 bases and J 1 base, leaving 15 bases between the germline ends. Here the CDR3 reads CAWARDGLSNQPQHF. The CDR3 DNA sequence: TGTGCCTGGGCTCGAGACGGGCTGAGCAATCAGCCCCAGCATTTT.

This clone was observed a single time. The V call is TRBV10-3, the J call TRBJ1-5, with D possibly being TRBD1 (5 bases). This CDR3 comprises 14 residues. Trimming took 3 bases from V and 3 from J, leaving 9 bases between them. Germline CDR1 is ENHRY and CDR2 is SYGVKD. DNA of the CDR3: TGTGCCATCAGTGACCGACAGAACAATCAGCCCCAGCATTTT. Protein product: CAISDRQNNQPQHF.

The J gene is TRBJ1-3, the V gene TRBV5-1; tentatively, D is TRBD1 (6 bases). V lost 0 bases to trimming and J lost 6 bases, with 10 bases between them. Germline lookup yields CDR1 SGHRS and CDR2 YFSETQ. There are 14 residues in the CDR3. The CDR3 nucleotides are TGCGCCAGCAGCTTGGAGGGGGGAGAAAACACCATATATTTT. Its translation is CASSLEGGENTIYF. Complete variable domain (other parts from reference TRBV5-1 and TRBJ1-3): KAGVTQTPRYLIKTRGQQVTLSCSPISGHRSVSWYQQTPGQGLQFLFEYFSETQRNKGNFPGRFSGRQFSNSRSEMNVSTLELGDSALYLCASSLEGGENTIYFGEGSWLTVV.

The CDR3 DNA is TGTGCCAGCAGCTCGAAGGGGAGGAGCAATCAGCCCCAGCATTTT. It yields the protein CASSSKGRSNQPQHF. The rearrangement links TRBV5-6 to TRBJ1-5; possible D gene TRBD1, 5 bases. CDR1 is SGHDT, CDR2 YYEEEE, per germline. This CDR3 is 15 amino acids long. V was pared by 3 bases and J by 1 base, with 11 bases between. The full variable domain, with the rest looked up from reference TRBV5-6 and TRBJ1-5, is DAGVTQSPTHLIKTRGQQVTLRCSPKSGHDTVSWYQQALGQGPQFIFQYYEEEERQRGNFPDRFSGHQFPNYSSELNVNALLLGDSALYLCASSSKGRSNQPQHFGDGTRLSIL.

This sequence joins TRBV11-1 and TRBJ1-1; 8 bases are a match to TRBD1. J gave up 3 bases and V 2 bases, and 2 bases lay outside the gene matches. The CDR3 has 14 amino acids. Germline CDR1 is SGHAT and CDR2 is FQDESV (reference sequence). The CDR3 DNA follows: TGTGCCAGCAGCTTACGCAGGGGGCACACTGAAGCTTTCTTT. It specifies CASSLRRGHTEAFF.

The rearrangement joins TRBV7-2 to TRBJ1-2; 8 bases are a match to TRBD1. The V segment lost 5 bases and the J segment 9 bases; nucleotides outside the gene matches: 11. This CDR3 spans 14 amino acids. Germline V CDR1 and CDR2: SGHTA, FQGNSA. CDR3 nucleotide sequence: TGTGCCAGCAGCAAGGGACAGGAACTCGGAAGCTACACCTTC. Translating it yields CASSKGQELGSYTF.

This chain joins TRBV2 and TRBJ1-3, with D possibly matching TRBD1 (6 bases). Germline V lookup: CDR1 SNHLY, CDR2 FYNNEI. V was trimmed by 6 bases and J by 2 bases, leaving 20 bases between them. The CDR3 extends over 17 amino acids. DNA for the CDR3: TGTGCCAGCAGGACCTCAATGGGGGGCAGAACTGGAAACACCATATATTTT. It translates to CASRTSMGGRTGNTIYF.

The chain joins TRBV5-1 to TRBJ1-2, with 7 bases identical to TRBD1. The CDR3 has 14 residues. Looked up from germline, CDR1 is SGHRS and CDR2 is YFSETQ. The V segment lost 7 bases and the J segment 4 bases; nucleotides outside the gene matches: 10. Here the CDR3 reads CASGELTGAYGYTF. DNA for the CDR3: TGCGCCAGCGGAGAGCTTACAGGGGCCTATGGCTACACCTTC.

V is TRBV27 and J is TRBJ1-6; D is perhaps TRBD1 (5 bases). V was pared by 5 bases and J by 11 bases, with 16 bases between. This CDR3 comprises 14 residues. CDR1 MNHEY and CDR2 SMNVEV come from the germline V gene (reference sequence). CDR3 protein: CASSARASGTPLHF. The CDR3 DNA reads TGTGCCAGCAGTGCCCGGGCCTCAGGGACACCCCTCCACTTT.

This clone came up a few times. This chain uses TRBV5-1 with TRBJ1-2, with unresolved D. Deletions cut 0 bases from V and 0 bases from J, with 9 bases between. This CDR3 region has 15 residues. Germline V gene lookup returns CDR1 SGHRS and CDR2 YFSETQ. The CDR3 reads CASSLGDGTNYGYTF. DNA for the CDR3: TGCGCCAGCAGCTTGGGAGACGGGACTAACTATGGCTACACCTTC.

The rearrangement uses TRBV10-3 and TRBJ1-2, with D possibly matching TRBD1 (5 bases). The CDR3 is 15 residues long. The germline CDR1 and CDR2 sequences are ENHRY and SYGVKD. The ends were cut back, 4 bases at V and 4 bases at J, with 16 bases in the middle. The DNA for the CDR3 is TGTGCCATCAGTGCGGGACCCACCGAGGGCTATGGCTACACCTTC. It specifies CAISAGPTEGYGYTF.

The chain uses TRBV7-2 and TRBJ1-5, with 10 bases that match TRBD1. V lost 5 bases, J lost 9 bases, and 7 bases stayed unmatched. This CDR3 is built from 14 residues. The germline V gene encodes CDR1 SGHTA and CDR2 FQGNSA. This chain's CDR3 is CASSIWDRGGPQHF. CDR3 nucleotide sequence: TGTGCCAGCAGCATCTGGGACAGGGGAGGGCCCCAGCATTTT.

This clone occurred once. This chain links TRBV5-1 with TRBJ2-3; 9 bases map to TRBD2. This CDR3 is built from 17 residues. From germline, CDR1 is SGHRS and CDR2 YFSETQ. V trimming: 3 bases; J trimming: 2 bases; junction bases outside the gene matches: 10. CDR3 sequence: CASSWGGAGGLTDTQYF. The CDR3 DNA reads TGCGCCAGCAGCTGGGGAGGAGCGGGGGGACTCACAGATACGCAGTATTTT.

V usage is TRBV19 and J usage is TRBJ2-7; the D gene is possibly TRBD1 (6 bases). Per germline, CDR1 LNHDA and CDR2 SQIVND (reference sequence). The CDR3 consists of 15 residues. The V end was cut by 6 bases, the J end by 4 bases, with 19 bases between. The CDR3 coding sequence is TGTGCCAGTAGCCCCCTGACAGGTAACTCTTACGAGCAGTACTTC. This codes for CASSPLTGNSYEQYF.

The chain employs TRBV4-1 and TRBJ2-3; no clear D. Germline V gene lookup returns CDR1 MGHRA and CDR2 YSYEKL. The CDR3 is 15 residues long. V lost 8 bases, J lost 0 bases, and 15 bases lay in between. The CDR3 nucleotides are TGCGCCAGCCGATCGATCCCGATGAGCACAGATACGCAGTATTTT. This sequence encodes CASRSIPMSTDTQYF.